Reported below is one T cell receptor beta chain. This clonotype qualifies as medium-sized (0.01 to 0.1%). There are no base qualities to consult, and no much larger clone falls within one base. The record originates from a study of Japanese encephalitis immunity and Zika vaccine responses (dated by TCRdb to the early 2020s). Describing the broader study: The included participants were given three 5.0 ug doses of alum-adjuvanted ZPIV at weeks 0, 4 and 28. Two to three months ahead of the first ZPIV dose, about 12 participants were given JEV vaccine (IXIARO) as a two-dose regimen with the doses 28 days apart. Before ZPIV, around twelve participants got a single dose of YFV vaccine (YF-VAX), while some 10 participants were flavivirus-naive. Several representative participants from each pre-vaccination group were selected for TCR sequencing, using samples from week 0 (after pre-vaccination and before ZPIV) and week 52. In addition, the TCR repertoires of a few flavivirus-naive individuals were analyzed at weeks 2, 6 and 52 after ZPIV vaccination began. The stimulations used peptide pools from ZIKV structural proteins divided into flavivirus-conserved and non-conserved sets, or JEV or YFV peptides that matched the pre-vaccination. The ZIKV peptides, 15-mers that overlapped by 11 residues, were chosen for containing NetMHCpan/NetMHCII-predicted epitopes with affinity below 50 nM. The study tested whether prior Japanese encephalitis virus (JEV) or yellow fever virus (YFV) vaccination shaped CD4 T cell responses to the Zika vaccine.

After labeling with CellTrace CFSE, PBMCs were cultured for 6 days in RPMI containing 8% human serum along with peptide pools, each at approximately 1 ug/mL. Unfixed proliferating CD4 T cells were sorted on a BD FACSAria as live CD56-CD19-CD16-CD3+CD4+ CFSE-low cells. The enrolled adults were healthy and tested seronegative for ZIKV, JEV, YFV, DENV and WNV on microneutralization screening. The samples were drawn from a phase 1 trial of an alum-adjuvanted Zika purified-inactivated virus (ZPIV) vaccine that was randomized, double-blinded and placebo-controlled. Peripheral blood mononuclear cells were isolated using a standard procedure and kept frozen in liquid nitrogen until needed. The CDR3, from cysteine to phenylalanine, totals 15 residues. Only CDR3 DNA is held: 45 bases, read in frame from base 1. V and J are truncated by 7 bases and 0 bases respectively, leaving an intervening sequence of 13 bases.

Broad study findings and their caveats: Only a few individuals showed CD8 T cell responses to the ZIKV peptide pools, and those responses were of very low magnitude. Rather than the whole vaccinated cohort, the analysis covered just a subset of trial participants, namely those who received three doses and had adequate samples. Samples grouped by participant and showed no similarity between individuals, suggesting that no public TCRs were detected. In JEV-pre-vaccinated donors, the repertoire richness of CD4 T cells responding to conserved ZIKV epitopes decreased significantly after ZPIV. Because there were not enough samples, the peptide pools could not be deconvoluted, which meant the specific peptides behind the cross-reactive responses went unidentified. Compared with YFV-pre-vaccinated donors, JEV-pre-vaccinated donors had higher repertoire similarity across time-points and stimulations, indicating that more clonotypes were common to ZIKV and JEV stimulation.

The method behind the library was 5' RACE. Before sequencing, TCRbeta libraries were pooled in proportion to the sorted cell numbers of each library. Total RNA was extracted from sorted cells with RNAzol RT, and cDNA was synthesized with an oligo(dT) primer and a template-switching oligo. The TCRbeta V-CDR3-J region was amplified by PCR with Kapa HiFi between a SMARTer oligo primer and a TCRbeta constant-region primer. Illumina adaptors and sample-specific index barcodes were added in a second PCR, with HighPrep bead cleanup and a Bioanalyzer check confirming a band of roughly 650 bp. Libraries were sequenced on an Illumina MiSeq with 2x151 bp paired-end reads. Per the original workflow: Reads were demultiplexed with an in-house Java program, and MiXCR assigned TCRbeta annotations and counted clonotypes. Repertoire overlap was assessed with Morisita-Horn indices from the R package vegan, and UPGMA clustering and Circos plots of recurring clonotypes were generated. Shannon diversity and richness were normalized to the maximum possible value based on input cell numbers, so that values between 0 and 1 were obtained. CDR3beta sequences were aligned with MUSCLE, distances were computed with SeqinR, and multidimensional scaling was plotted in R. TCRdb's own reprocessing of the public reads used fastp at Q25 and MiXCR and kept productive beta chains. Duplicate CDR3 protein sequences are folded into a single record with the most common DNA and genes. What appears here as the V and J calls and clone size reflects TCRdb's work, not the paper's. Recorded for this sample are roughly 1,600 distinct CDR3 sequences; about 6% of them occurred a single time. More than 25% of the sample is in the top ten clones.

The rearrangement joined TRBV12-3 or TRBV12-4 to TRBJ2-1, with TRBD2 perhaps the D gene, on 5 matching bases. The sequence derives from an adult woman who received an inactivated Zika virus vaccine. The sample in question was antigen-activated CD4+ T cells from blood, cultured, obtained during a Zika inactivated vaccine study. The CDR3 amino acid sequence is: CASISGRGSYNEQFF. The bases are TGTGCCAGCATTTCGGGTCGGGGCTCCTACAATGAGCAGTTCTTC.